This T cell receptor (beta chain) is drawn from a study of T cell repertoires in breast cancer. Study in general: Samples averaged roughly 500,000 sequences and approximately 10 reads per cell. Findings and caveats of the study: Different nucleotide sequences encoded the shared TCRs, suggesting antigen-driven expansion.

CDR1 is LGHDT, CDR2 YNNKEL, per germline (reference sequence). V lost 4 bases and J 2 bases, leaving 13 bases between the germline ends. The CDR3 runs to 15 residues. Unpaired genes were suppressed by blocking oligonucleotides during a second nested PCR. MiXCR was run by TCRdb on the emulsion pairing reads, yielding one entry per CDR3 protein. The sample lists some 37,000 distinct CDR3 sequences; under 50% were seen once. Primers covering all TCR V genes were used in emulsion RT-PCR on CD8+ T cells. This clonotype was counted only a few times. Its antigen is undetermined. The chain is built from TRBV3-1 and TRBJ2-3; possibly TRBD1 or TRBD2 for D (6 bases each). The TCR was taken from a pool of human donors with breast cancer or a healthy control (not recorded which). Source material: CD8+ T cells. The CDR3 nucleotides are TGTGCCAGCAGCCCCCGGGGGCTTAACACAGATACGCAGTATTTT. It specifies CASSPRGLNTDTQYF.